This T cell receptor (beta chain) was observed in a study of CD8 T cells in Susac syndrome (dated by TCRdb to between 2017 and 2020). With regard to the full study: Among the sequenced Susac syndrome patients, six had clinically active disease and roughly 8 were in clinical remission. At blood withdrawal, Susac syndrome patients were either therapy-naive, taking corticosteroids (in some cases with IVIg as well), or taking IVIg alone. The study used repertoire sequencing to test whether antigen drove CD8+ T cell activation and differentiation in Susac syndrome. Overall study outcomes, separate from this receptor: The number of individuals in the TCR sequencing and HLA analysis was acknowledged as relatively small. No clonal expansion was detected in the CD4+ T cell repertoire of Susac syndrome patients.

V and J lose 1 base and 4 bases, and a span of 18 bases separates them. Counted from cysteine to phenylalanine, this CDR3 has 17 amino acids. Just CDR3 DNA is preserved here, 51 bases in frame from base 1. The germline V gene yields MNHEY for CDR1 and SVGEGT for CDR2. High-throughput TCR beta sequencing profiled peripheral blood CD8+ and CD4+ T cells from healthy donors, Susac syndrome patients and multiple sclerosis patients. The Susac syndrome patients fulfilled recently defined diagnostic criteria for definite or probable disease. Bulk CD8+ and CD4+ T cells were purified by magnetic negative isolation, whereas CD8+ TEMRA cells were enriched by FACS. Blood was drawn into EDTA tubes, processed within 24 hours, and PBMCs were isolated by density gradient centrifugation. PBMCs destined for TCR sequencing were cryopreserved in liquid nitrogen and later thawed in a 37 °C water bath. The sorted or isolated CD4+, CD8+ and CD8+ TEMRA cells had a purity of 90% or higher.

RNA was extracted with the RNeasy kit and 0.5 to 1 ug was reverse transcribed using random hexamers. The immunoSEQ multiplex PCR assay, covering 54 Vbeta and 13 Jbeta segments, was used to amplify TCR beta CDR3 regions. To correct PCR amplification bias, a synthetic template baseline was used for both primer optimization and computational correction. Processing in the source paper ran as follows. Reads were annotated to V, D and J genes per IMGT and analyzed with immunoSEQ Analyzer, keeping only productive sequences. Clonality was computed as one minus Shannon entropy normalized by log2 of the number of productive unique sequences. Public and private clones were assessed among the 100 most prevalent clones of each patient and control. Susac-specific clones were defined as absent from healthy and MS cohorts, 850 to 1,300 published viral clones and other ImmuneACCESS disease sequences. The raw public data were reprocessed by TCRdb itself: fastp quality trimming at Q25, MiXCR clonotype calling, in-frame beta chains only. Every distinct CDR3 protein forms one entry, paired with its most common genes and DNA. TCRdb's processing, not the study's, gives the V and J calls here. The sample table lists roughly 180,000 distinct CDR3 sequences, around 94% of them with a count of one. The ten largest clones take up around 0.1% of the sample.

As for this clonotype: The target of this receptor is not known. No much larger clone exists at a distance of one base, and base qualities are not known.

The chain couples TRBV6-2 or TRBV6-3 to TRBJ2-3; a tentative D call is TRBD1 (5 bases match). The specimen was CD4+ T cells from PBMCs. This receptor was identified in a human donor with Susac syndrome. The CDR3 is CASSYLVGRVNPDTQYF. The DNA sequence is TGTGCCAGCAGTTACTTGGTCGGCAGGGTGAATCCAGATACGCAGTATTTT.